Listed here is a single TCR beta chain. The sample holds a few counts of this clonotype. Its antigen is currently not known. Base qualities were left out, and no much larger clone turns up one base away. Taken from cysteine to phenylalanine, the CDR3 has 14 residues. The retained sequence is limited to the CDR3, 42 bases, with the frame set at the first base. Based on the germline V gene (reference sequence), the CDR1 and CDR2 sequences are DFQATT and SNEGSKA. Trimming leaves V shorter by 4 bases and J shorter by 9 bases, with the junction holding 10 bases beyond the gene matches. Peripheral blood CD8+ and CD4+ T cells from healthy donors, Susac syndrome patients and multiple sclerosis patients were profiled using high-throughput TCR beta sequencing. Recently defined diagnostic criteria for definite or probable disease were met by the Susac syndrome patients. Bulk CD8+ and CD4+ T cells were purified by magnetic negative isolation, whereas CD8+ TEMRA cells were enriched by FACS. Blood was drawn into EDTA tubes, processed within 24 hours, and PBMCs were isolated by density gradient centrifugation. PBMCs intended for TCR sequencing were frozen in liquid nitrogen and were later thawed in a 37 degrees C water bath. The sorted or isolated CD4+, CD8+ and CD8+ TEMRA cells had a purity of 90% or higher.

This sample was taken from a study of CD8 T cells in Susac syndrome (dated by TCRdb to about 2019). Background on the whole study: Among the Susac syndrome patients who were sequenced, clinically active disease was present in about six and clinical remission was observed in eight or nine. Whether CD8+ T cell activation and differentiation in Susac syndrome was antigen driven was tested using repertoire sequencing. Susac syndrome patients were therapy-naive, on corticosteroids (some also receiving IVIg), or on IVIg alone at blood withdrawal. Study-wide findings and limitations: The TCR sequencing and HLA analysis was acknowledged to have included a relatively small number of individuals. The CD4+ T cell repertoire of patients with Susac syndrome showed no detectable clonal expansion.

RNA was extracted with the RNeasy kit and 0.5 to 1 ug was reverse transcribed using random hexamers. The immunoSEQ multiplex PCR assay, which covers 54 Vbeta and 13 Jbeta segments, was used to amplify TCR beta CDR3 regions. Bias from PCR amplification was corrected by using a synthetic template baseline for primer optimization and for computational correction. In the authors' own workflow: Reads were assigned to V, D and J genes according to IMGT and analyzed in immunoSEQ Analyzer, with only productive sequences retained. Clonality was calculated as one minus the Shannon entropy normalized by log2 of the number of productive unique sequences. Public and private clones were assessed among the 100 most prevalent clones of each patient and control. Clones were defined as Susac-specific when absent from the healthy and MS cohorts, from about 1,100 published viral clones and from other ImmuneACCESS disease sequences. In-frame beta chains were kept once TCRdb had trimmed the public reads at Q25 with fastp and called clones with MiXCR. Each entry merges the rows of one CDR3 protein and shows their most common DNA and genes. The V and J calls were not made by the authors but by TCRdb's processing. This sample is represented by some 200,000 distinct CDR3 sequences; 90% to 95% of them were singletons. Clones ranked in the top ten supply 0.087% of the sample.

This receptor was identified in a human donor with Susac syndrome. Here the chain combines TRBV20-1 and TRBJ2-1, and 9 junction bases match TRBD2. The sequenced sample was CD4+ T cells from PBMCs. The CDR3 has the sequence CSATPGGGAREQFF. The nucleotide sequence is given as TGCAGTGCTACCCCGGGCGGGGGGGCACGTGAGCAGTTCTTC.